The 13 T cell receptor beta chains presented below share a single source sample, sequenced in a study of CD8 T cells in ankylosing spondylitis. Study-level results: Within ankylosing spondylitis blood, a TCR beta motif made up of roughly eight highly homologous variants appeared to be characteristic.

TCRdb called the 5' RACE reads again in MiXCR, with one record for every CDR3 protein. This table holds 700,000 or so distinct CDR3 sequences, over 15% found once. The antigens for these receptors are not known. Sequenced material: blood, either unsorted or a sorted T cell fraction (not recorded which). These receptors were collected from a male donor with ankylosing spondylitis.

This clonotype showed up just a few times. The J gene is TRBJ1-5, the V gene TRBV29-1; 9 nucleotides match TRBD1. Germline CDR1 reads SQVTM; CDR2 reads ANQGSEA. V lost 6 bases and J lost 0; bases outside the gene matches: 12. This CDR3 has 17 residues. CDR3 protein: CSVTPTGGSYSNQPQHF. The CDR3 DNA follows: TGCAGCGTCACTCCTACAGGGGGCTCCTATAGCAATCAGCCCCAGCATTTT.

The chain combines TRBV6-1 with TRBJ2-2; TRBD2 matches at 10 bases. The CDR3 consists of 18 residues. The junction had 10 bases not matched to a gene; V was cut back by 3 bases and J by 3 bases. Germline CDR1 and CDR2: MNHNS and SASEGT. Written as DNA, the CDR3 is TGTGCCAGCAGTGAGAAAAGCGGGAGGGCCGGGGACACCGGGGAGCTGTTTTTT. Encoded protein: CASSEKSGRAGDTGELFF.

The V gene is TRBV3-1, the J gene TRBJ1-1; the match to TRBD1 covers 12 bases. Germline V gene lookup returns CDR1 LGHDT and CDR2 YNNKEL (reference sequence). V dropped 8 bases and J dropped 6; count of bases not matched to a gene: 10. This CDR3 region has 15 residues. The CDR3 DNA reads as TGTGCCAGCGCAGAGGCGGGACAGGGGGCTTCTGAAGCTTTCTTT. It yields the protein CASAEAGQGASEAFF.

This clonotype has just a few counts. The gene calls are TRBV7-9 and TRBJ2-3; a weak D match, TRBD2 (6 bases). The germline V gene encodes CDR1 SEHNR and CDR2 FQNEAQ (reference sequence). This CDR3 comprises 16 residues. V was clipped by 1 base and J by 2 bases, with 13 bases between them. CDR3 nucleotide sequence: TGTGCCAGCAGCTTAGGGATCGCGGGGTTCACAGATACGCAGTATTTT. Protein sequence: CASSLGIAGFTDTQYF.

The rearrangement joins TRBV30 to TRBJ2-1, with 9 positions matching TRBD2. Germline lookup yields CDR1 GTSNPN and CDR2 SVGIG (reference sequence). CDR3 length: 14 residues. J lost 5 bases, V lost 0 bases, and 2 bases had no gene match. The CDR3, as DNA: TGTGCCTGGAGTGTGGCTAGCGGGGACAATGAGCAGTTCTTC. As protein: CAWSVASGDNEQFF.

This clonotype came up a few times. This chain links TRBV11-2 with TRBJ2-1; D call uncertain. Per the germline V gene, CDR1 is SGHAT and CDR2 is FQNNGV. Deletions cut 5 bases from V and 10 bases from J, with 12 bases between. This CDR3 is built from 12 residues. The CDR3 sequence is CASSPLVEEQFF. Written as DNA, the CDR3 is TGTGCCAGCAGCCCCCTGGTTGAGGAGCAGTTCTTC.

The chain joins TRBV5-5 to TRBJ2-5; 8 positions agree with TRBD2. Per germline, CDR1 SGHKS and CDR2 YYEKEE (reference sequence). J was trimmed by 5 bases and V by 4 bases; bases with no gene match: 13. CDR3 size: 16 residues. The CDR3 spells CASSRLSSGGRETQYF. In nucleotides, the CDR3 is TGTGCCAGCAGCCGTTTGTCCAGCGGGGGTCGGGAGACCCAGTACTTC.

This clonotype was detected a few times. The chain carries TRBV14 and TRBJ1-1; 7 bases map to TRBD1. The CDR3 consists of 14 residues. The junction had 4 bases not matched to a gene; V was cut back by 1 base and J by 5 bases. CDR1 and CDR2 from the germline V gene are SGHDN and FVKESK. The CDR3: CASSQVTGLTEAFF. CDR3 bases: TGTGCCAGCAGCCAAGTGACAGGGTTGACTGAAGCTTTCTTT.

This clonotype was seen just once. V usage is TRBV12-3 or TRBV12-4 and J usage is TRBJ1-2; D uncertain. The CDR3 has 14 amino acids. The V end lost 8 bases, the J end lost 6 bases, and 19 bases lay between the germline ends. CDR3 in amino acids: CASCVGFGENGYTF. The CDR3 DNA sequence: TGTGCCAGCTGTGTGGGATTTGGGGAGAATGGCTACACCTTC.

This rearrangement joins TRBV4-3 to TRBJ1-2; TRBD1 matches 12 bases. The V gene's germline CDR1 is LGHNA and CDR2 YSLEER. The CDR3 runs 16 residues. After removal of 0 bases from V and 6 bases from J, the junction contained 5 bases not matched to a gene. In DNA, the CDR3 is TGCGCCAGCAGCCAAGAATCCGGGACAGGGGGCCATGGCTACACCTTC. Protein sequence: CASSQESGTGGHGYTF.

This clonotype was detected ten times or more. This chain connects TRBV29-1 to TRBJ2-3; 7 bases align to TRBD1. The J segment lost 9 bases and the V segment lost 6 bases, leaving 9 bases of the junction unmatched. In germline, CDR1 is SQVTM, CDR2 ANQGSEA. There are 12 residues in the CDR3. CDR3 bases: TGCAGCGTCCGGGACAGTTTAGGGACGCAGTATTTT. It is translated as CSVRDSLGTQYF.

The V and J genes are TRBV7-2 and TRBJ2-3; D uncertain. CDR3 size: 15 residues. Trimming cost V 5 bases and J 2 bases, with 14 bases left between them. Germline lookup yields CDR1 SGHTA and CDR2 FQGNSA. CDR3 residues: CASSPSETITDTQYF. CDR3 in DNA: TGTGCCAGCAGCCCCAGCGAAACGATCACAGATACGCAGTATTTT. Combining the CDR3 with reference TRBV7-2 and TRBJ2-3 gives the whole variable domain GAGVSQSPSNKVTEKGKDVELRCDPISGHTALYWYRQSLGQGLEFLIYFQGNSAPDKSGLPSDRFSAERTGGSVSTLTIQRTQQEDSAVYLCASSPSETITDTQYFGPGTRLTVL.

The chain has TRBV20-1 and TRBJ1-1; D remains ambiguous. Germline loops: CDR1 DFQATT, CDR2 SNEGSKA (reference sequence). This CDR3 region has 14 residues. The CDR3 is CSPETGRMNTEAFF. As DNA, the CDR3 is TGCAGCCCGGAGACGGGGAGGATGAACACTGAAGCTTTCTTT.